The present TCR beta chain was sequenced within a study of cytomegalovirus exposure and HLA in healthy donors. Study-level results: Earlier analysis yielded a pattern in which most TCR beta V segments were productive about 90% or about 30% of the time. Links to common viral pathogens appeared, in a later analysis, for several of the most significant clusters.

A note on this clone: Its antigen is not known.

The length of the CDR3 is 14 residues. Trimming cost V 4 bases and J 4 bases; bases outside gene matches: 4. Germline CDR1 and CDR2: MDHEN and SYDVKM. The study ran its PCR with 60 Vbeta and 13 Jbeta primers. Some clones are missing from TCRdb's copy, which holds only in-frame ones; the method was immunoSEQ multiplex PCR. The sample contains approximately 100,000 clones, 85% to 90% of which appear only once. Material for sequencing was PBMCs. The sequence was collected from a man under 40 in good health and CMV-seronegative. The J gene is TRBJ1-2, the V gene TRBV28; 9 bases fit TRBD1. CDR3 residues: CASSSGQGSYGYTF. DNA for the CDR3: TGTGCCAGCAGTTCCGGACAGGGGAGCTATGGCTACACCTTC.